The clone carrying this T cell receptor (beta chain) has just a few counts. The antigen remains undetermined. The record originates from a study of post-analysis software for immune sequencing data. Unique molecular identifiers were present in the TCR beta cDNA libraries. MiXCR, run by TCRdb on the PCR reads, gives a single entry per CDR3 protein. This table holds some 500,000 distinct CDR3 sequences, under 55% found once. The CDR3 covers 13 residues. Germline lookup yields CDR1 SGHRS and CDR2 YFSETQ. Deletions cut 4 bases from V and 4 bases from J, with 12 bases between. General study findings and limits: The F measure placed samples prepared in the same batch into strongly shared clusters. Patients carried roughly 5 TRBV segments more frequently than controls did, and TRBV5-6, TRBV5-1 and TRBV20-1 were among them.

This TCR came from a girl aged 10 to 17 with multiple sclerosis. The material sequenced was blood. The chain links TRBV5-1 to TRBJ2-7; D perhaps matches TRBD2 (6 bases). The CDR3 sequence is CASSGGNPYEQYF. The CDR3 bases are TGCGCCAGCAGCGGCGGGAACCCTTACGAGCAGTACTTC.